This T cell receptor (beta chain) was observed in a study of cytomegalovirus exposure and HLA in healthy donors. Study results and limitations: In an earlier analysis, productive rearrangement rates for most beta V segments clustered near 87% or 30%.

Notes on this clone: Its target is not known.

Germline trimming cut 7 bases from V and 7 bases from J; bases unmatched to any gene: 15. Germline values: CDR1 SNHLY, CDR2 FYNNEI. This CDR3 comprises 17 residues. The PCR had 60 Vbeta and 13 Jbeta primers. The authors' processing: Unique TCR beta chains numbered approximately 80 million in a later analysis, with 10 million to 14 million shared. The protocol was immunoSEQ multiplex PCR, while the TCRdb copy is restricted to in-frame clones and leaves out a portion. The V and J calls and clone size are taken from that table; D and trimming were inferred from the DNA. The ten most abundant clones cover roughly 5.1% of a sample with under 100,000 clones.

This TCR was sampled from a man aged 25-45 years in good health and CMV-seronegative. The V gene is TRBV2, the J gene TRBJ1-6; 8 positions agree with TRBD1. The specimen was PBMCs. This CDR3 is CASKKQARQGHNSPLHF. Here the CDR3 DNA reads TGTGCCAGCAAGAAACAGGCCCGACAGGGGCACAATTCACCCCTCCACTTT.